A selection of T cell receptor beta chains follows, all from one sample in a study of tumor-infiltrating lymphocytes in primary liver carcinoma. In TCRdb, the multiplex PCR reads were re-called with MiXCR into one record per CDR3 protein. The table includes some 22,000 distinct CDR3 sequences, about 74% detected once. Source material: liver tumor tissue from sampling region 5. The receptors derive from a woman younger than 45 with primary liver carcinoma and hepatitis B virus infection. CDR3s leave out the opening cysteine and the closing phenylalanine or tryptophan. The order of the fields is V gene, J gene, CDR3 protein.

V: TRBV24-1; J: TRBJ2-5; CDR3: ATSDFQSGANETQY
V: TRBV2; J: TRBJ2-4; CDR3: ASSGGLTRNIQY
V: TRBV11-2; J: TRBJ2-7; CDR3: ANSSYDYGQY
V: TRBV23-1; J: TRBJ1-5; CDR3: ASSLPGQASYSNHLQH
V: TRBV5-1; J: TRBJ2-1; CDR3: ASSSGLEGSNEQF
V: TRBV19; J: TRBJ2-2; CDR3: ASNIWTGELL
V: TRBV4-3; J: TRBJ1-2; CDR3: ATSLGEGRGRTATNYGYT
V: TRBV20-1; J: NA; CDR3: SATYGLARSTQH
V: TRBV4-3; J: TRBJ1-2; CDR3: ASSAELEVYGYT
V: TRBV5-4; J: TRBJ2-3; CDR3: DSSVDGRPPPTDTQY
V: TRBV6-1; J: TRBJ2-2; CDR3: ARSVRGGANTGELF
V: TRBV29-1; J: TRBJ2-3; CDR3: SASRASGSSSDTEY
V: TRBV12-3/TRBV12-4; J: TRBJ2-2; CDR3: ASRGWDTSTGKLF
V: TRBV11-2; J: TRBJ2-1; CDR3: ASSLSERANNEQF